Listed below are T cell receptor beta chains from one sample, sequenced in a study of OX40 agonist ivuxolimab in advanced cancers. The method was immunoSEQ multiplex PCR; TCRdb's version includes in-frame clones alone and lacks a portion of them. The repertoire has about 12,000 clones, about 75% of them found once; the top ten carry around 11%. Sequences were derived from CD4+ or CD8+ T cells sorted from blood, sampled in a trial of the OX40 agonist ivuxolimab. The receptors originated from an adult with an advanced solid tumor such as melanoma, head and neck, liver or kidney cancer. Both conserved end residues are part of each CDR3. The D gene is left open where the match is weak. Expanded clones get a size class; other rows say once, few or many, or leave the size out.

-,-,TRBV28,TRBJ2-2,CASSLPLGTELGVGELFF,TGTGCCAGCAGTTTACCCCTGGGGACCGAGTTAGGCGTCGGGGAGCTGTTTTTT
-,-,TRBV9,TRBJ2-3,CASSPEQGSTDTQYF,TGTGCCAGCAGCCCCGAACAGGGAAGCACAGATACGCAGTATTTT
TRBD2,-,TRBV27,TRBJ2-7,CASSFRGETYEQYF,TGTGCCAGCAGTTTTCGGGGGGAAACCTACGAGCAGTACTTC
TRBD2,-,TRBV28,TRBJ2-1,CASSLVLAGHANEQFF,TGTGCCAGCAGTTTAGTCCTAGCGGGGCACGCCAATGAGCAGTTCTTC
-,-,TRBV7-9,TRBJ2-7,CASSLAYGDSYEQYF,TGTGCCAGCAGCTTAGCGTACGGAGACTCCTACGAGCAGTACTTC
-,-,TRBV2,TRBJ2-2,CASSDLAQAGELFF,TGTGCCAGCAGTGATCTAGCTCAAGCCGGGGAGCTGTTTTTT
TRBD1,-,TRBV28,TRBJ1-1,CASNHPRTGNTEAFF,TGTGCCAGCAACCACCCCCGGACAGGGAACACTGAAGCTTTCTTT
-,-,TRBV13,TRBJ1-1,CASSLVGNWAEAFF,TGTGCCAGCAGCTTAGTAGGCAACTGGGCTGAAGCTTTCTTT
-,-,TRBV29-1,TRBJ1-1,CSVELRAWDTEAFF,TGCAGCGTTGAATTAAGGGCTTGGGACACTGAAGCTTTCTTT
-,-,TRBV7-3,TRBJ2-2,CASSFMGPTGELFF,TGTGCCAGCAGCTTCATGGGCCCCACCGGGGAGCTGTTTTTT
-,once,TRBV9,TRBJ1-1,CASSGSPGLNTEAFF,TGTGCCAGCAGCGGAAGCCCAGGGCTGAACACTGAAGCTTTCTTT
TRBD1,-,TRBV27,TRBJ1-4,CASRRTGWGGYREEKLFF,TGTGCCAGCAGACGGACAGGGTGGGGGGGCTATAGGGAAGAAAAACTGTTTTTT
-,few,TRBV4-1,TRBJ2-4,CASSQDVPRALGNIQYF,TGCGCCAGCAGCCAAGATGTCCCCAGGGCGTTGGGAAACATTCAGTACTTC
-,-,TRBV19,TRBJ1-3,CASSIGGTGNTIYF,TGTGCCAGTAGTATCGGGGGAACTGGAAACACCATATATTTT
-,few,TRBV6-4,TRBJ2-2,CASSPSEGRDTGELFF,TGTGCCAGCAGTCCGTCGGAGGGTCGGGACACCGGGGAGCTGTTTTTT
-,once,TRBV9,TRBJ2-7,CASSVGGWGEQYF,TGTGCCAGCAGCGTAGGGGGTTGGGGGGAGCAGTACTTC
TRBD1,-,TRBV7-9,TRBJ2-7,CASSPGTGGFEQYF,TGTGCCAGCAGCCCCGGGACAGGGGGCTTCGAGCAGTACTTC
-,few,TRBV6-6,TRBJ1-2,CASKGVRGSNYGYTF,TGTGCCAGTAAGGGAGTCAGGGGAAGCAACTATGGCTACACCTTC
-,-,TRBV5-1,TRBJ1-1,CASSFETANTEAFF,TGCGCCAGCAGCTTCGAGACAGCGAACACTGAAGCTTTCTTT
-,-,TRBV5-1,TRBJ2-3,CASSLGDSTDTQYF,TGCGCCAGCAGCTTGGGGGACTCCACAGATACGCAGTATTTT
-,once,TRBV4-1,TRBJ2-5,CASGRGETQYF,TGCGCCAGCGGCAGGGGAGAGACCCAGTACTTC
TRBD1,-,TRBV19,TRBJ1-2,CASSPGTGSYYGYTF,TGTGCCAGTAGTCCCGGGACAGGGTCGTACTATGGCTACACCTTC
TRBD1,-,TRBV11-1,TRBJ2-7,CASSLEGGQGIFYEQYF,TGTGCCAGCAGCTTAGAAGGGGGACAGGGCATTTTCTACGAGCAGTACTTC
TRBD2,few,TRBV5-4,TRBJ2-7,CASSWRESTHEQYF,TGTGCCAGCAGCTGGCGGGAGTCTACCCACGAGCAGTACTTC
TRBD2,-,TRBV5-6,TRBJ2-5,CASSYRTSGGRQETQYF,TGTGCCAGCAGCTATAGGACTAGCGGGGGCCGACAAGAGACCCAGTACTTC
-,once,TRBV19,TRBJ1-3,CASRTSGNTIYF,TGTGCCAGTAGGACCTCTGGAAACACCATATATTTT
TRBD2,once,TRBV28,TRBJ2-5,CAGNRGGETQYF,TGTGCCGGAAACCGGGGGGGCGAGACCCAGTACTTC
-,once,TRBV27,TRBJ1-1,CASSPRLNTEAFF,TGTGCCAGCAGTCCCCGCCTGAACACTGAAGCTTTCTTT
-,-,TRBV11-3,TRBJ2-7,CASSPPGRTYEQYF,TGTGCCAGCAGCCCCCCCGGACGGACCTACGAGCAGTACTTC
-,few,TRBV19,TRBJ2-7,CASSIYVGTYEQYF,TGTGCCAGTAGTATTTATGTCGGAACCTACGAGCAGTACTTC
TRBD1,-,TRBV2,TRBJ2-1,CASSKQGARSYNEQFF,TGTGCCAGCAGTAAACAGGGGGCTCGGTCCTACAATGAGCAGTTCTTC
-,-,TRBV28,TRBJ1-5,CASSFPYSNQPQHF,TGTGCCAGCAGTTTTCCCTATAGCAATCAGCCCCAGCATTTT
TRBD2,-,TRBV2,TRBJ2-7,CASSAPSGRAFDEQYF,TGTGCCAGCAGTGCTCCGAGCGGGAGGGCCTTCGACGAGCAGTACTTC
TRBD2,-,TRBV5-1,TRBJ2-7,CASSDYGGDHEQYF,TGCGCCAGCAGCGACTACGGGGGGGACCACGAGCAGTACTTC
-,-,TRBV2,TRBJ1-4,CASSMDEKLFF,TGTGCCAGCAGTATGGATGAAAAACTGTTTTTT
-,-,TRBV2,TRBJ2-7,CASSDRPLREQYF,TGTGCCAGCAGTGACAGGCCCCTCAGGGAGCAGTACTTC
-,-,TRBV6-5,TRBJ1-6,CASSYGGPPSPLHF,TGTGCCAGCAGTTACGGGGGTCCCCCTTCACCCCTCCACTTT
-,-,TRBV19,TRBJ2-3,CASSEYTDTQYF,TGTGCCAGTTCCGAGTACACAGATACGCAGTATTTT
-,-,TRBV5-1,TRBJ1-4,CASSLGTVGEKLFF,TGCGCCAGCAGCTTGGGGACAGTTGGTGAAAAACTGTTTTTT
-,few,TRBV4-3,TRBJ1-4,CASSQGTGGGVEKLFF,TGCGCCAGCAGCCAAGGAACGGGAGGGGGGGTGGAAAAACTGTTTTTT
-,few,TRBV6-5,TRBJ2-1,CASRPGPRSYNEQFF,TGTGCCAGCAGACCCGGGCCACGCTCCTACAATGAGCAGTTCTTC
-,-,TRBV27,TRBJ1-2,CASSLIAADNYGYTF,TGTGCCAGCAGTTTAATCGCGGCAGATAACTATGGCTACACCTTC
-,-,TRBV6-6,TRBJ1-1,CASSYVTGVTEAFF,TGTGCCAGCAGTTACGTTACGGGGGTCACTGAAGCTTTCTTT
TRBD2,-,TRBV19,TRBJ2-2,CASSITSAGELFF,TGTGCCAGTAGTATAACTAGCGCCGGGGAGCTGTTTTTT
-,-,TRBV2,TRBJ1-2,CASSEQGNYGYTF,TGTGCCAGCAGTGAACAGGGAAACTATGGCTACACCTTC
-,-,TRBV21-1,TRBJ2-5,CASSVGTSGTGETQYF,TGTGCCAGCAGCGTAGGGACTAGCGGGACGGGGGAGACCCAGTACTTC
TRBD1,-,TRBV5-1,TRBJ1-1,CASSFQTGINTEAFF,TGCGCCAGCAGCTTCCAGACAGGGATAAACACTGAAGCTTTCTTT
TRBD2,-,TRBV27,TRBJ2-7,CASSPQPSGTYEQYF,TGTGCCAGCAGTCCGCAGCCTAGCGGAACCTACGAGCAGTACTTC
-,-,TRBV28,TRBJ1-6,CASSLYGNSPLHF,TGTGCCAGCAGTTTATACGGGAATTCACCCCTCCACTTT
-,-,TRBV28,TRBJ2-7,CASSLDLGNEQYF,TGTGCCAGCAGTTTAGACCTGGGCAACGAGCAGTACTTC
-,-,TRBV6-5,TRBJ1-2,CASSYSRGGSDGYTF,TGTGCCAGCAGTTACTCAAGAGGGGGGAGCGATGGCTACACCTTC
-,-,TRBV4-1,TRBJ2-3,CASSQWGDADTQYF,TGCGCCAGCAGCCAATGGGGGGACGCAGATACGCAGTATTTT
-,medium-sized,TRBV10-3,TRBJ1-4,CAISDSARLIPGHTNEKLFF,TGTGCCATCAGTGACTCTGCGCGATTAATCCCAGGCCATACGAATGAAAAACTGTTTTTT
-,-,TRBV4-3,TRBJ2-2,CASSQEFDYAGELFF,TGCGCCAGCAGCCAAGAATTCGACTACGCCGGGGAGCTGTTTTTT
-,-,TRBV4-1,TRBJ1-2,CASSPHQVLDGYTF,TGCGCCAGCAGCCCCCACCAGGTATTAGATGGCTACACCTTC